The clone carrying this T cell receptor beta chain was recorded a few times. Its cognate antigen is unknown. For the diagnoses, clinical symptoms, serum thyroxine and TRAb, thyroid ultrasound and orbital computed tomography were used. RNA transcripts gave rise to amplified TCR beta CDR3 regions. Researchers ran a first-round RT-PCR on the TCR CDR3 using the HTBI primer set. TCRdb analysed the multiplex PCR reads with MiXCR anew, one entry per CDR3 protein. The sample carries more than 350,000 distinct CDR3 sequences, 13% to 15% recorded once. Trimming took off 5 bases at V and 11 bases at J, with 24 bases between the two ends. Germline CDR1 is MDHEN and CDR2 is SYDVKM. The CDR3 contains 15 residues. This sample is part of a study of T cells in Graves' hyperthyroidism and ophthalmopathy. Findings and limits, study-wide: From stable hyperthyroidism, ophthalmopathy was separated by a 13 V-J model. Blood samples included most of the expanded thyroid clonotypes exceeding 0.001.

This TCR derives from a woman aged 60-75 years with Graves' ophthalmopathy. V gene TRBV28 combines with J gene TRBJ1-1; a possible D gene is TRBD1 (6 bases). Material: blood. CDR3: CASSPGDNKQGRAFF. In DNA form, the CDR3 reads TGTGCCAGCAGTCCCGGGGACAACAAACAGGGTAGGGCTTTCTTT.